This T cell receptor beta chain was profiled in a study of CD8 T cells in ankylosing spondylitis. Overall study results and limits: Fewer than ten highly homologous variants made up a TCR beta motif that seemed to typify ankylosing spondylitis blood.

On this clonotype itself: Its matching antigen is unknown.

MiXCR, applied by TCRdb to the 5' RACE reads, yields one record per CDR3 protein. Of over 600,000 distinct CDR3 sequences listed, 19% were seen once; the top ten hold about 19%. CDR3 length: 13 amino acids. V dropped 3 bases and J dropped 8 bases, with 13 bases sitting between them. The TCR sequence derives from a male donor with ankylosing spondylitis. The V and J genes are TRBV12-3 or TRBV12-4 and TRBJ1-2; TRBD1 might be the D (5 bases). The material sequenced was blood, either unsorted or a sorted T cell fraction (not recorded which). The DNA for the CDR3 is TGTGCCAGCAGTTTGAGGCAGGGCGCCGGCTACACCTTC. It yields the protein CASSLRQGAGYTF.